One and the same sample provided the 9 T cell receptor beta chains below, sequenced in a study of PD-1 blockade in classical Hodgkin lymphoma. Some clones are missing from TCRdb's copy, which holds only in-frame ones; the method was immunoSEQ multiplex PCR. The repertoire holds roughly 40,000 clones, around 78% seen once, with approximately 35% in the top ten. Documented time point: cycle 4 day 1 (C4D1), after more than five weeks of nivolumab. Each and every patient relapsed after autologous stem cell transplantation, and patients got differing brentuximab vedotin exposure. The sample was peripheral blood mononuclear cells (PBMCs), taken before the fourth cycle of nivolumab. These receptors originate from a human donor with classical Hodgkin lymphoma.

The J gene is TRBJ2-3, the V gene TRBV4-3; D is ambiguous. Trimming took off 2 bases at V and 3 bases at J, with 6 bases between the two ends. Germline values: CDR1 LGHNA, CDR2 YSLEER. The CDR3 spans 13 residues. CDR3 bases: TGCGCCAGCAGCCAATTAACAACAGATACGCAGTATTTT. Translated: CASSQLTTDTQYF.

Only one count was recorded for this clone. The V call is TRBV6-5, the J call TRBJ1-1, with a tentative D call TRBD1 (6 bases). Deletions cut 0 bases from V and 0 bases from J, with 8 bases between. The CDR3 runs 15 residues. Germline V gives CDR1 MNHEY, CDR2 SVGAGI. In DNA, the CDR3 is TGTGCCAGCAGTTACTCGCACAGGGTGAACACTGAAGCTTTCTTT. Residues: CASSYSHRVNTEAFF.

This clone turned up a few times. This rearrangement joins TRBV5-5 to TRBJ1-2, with 7 bases that match TRBD1. J lost 6 bases, V lost 0 bases, and 5 bases had no gene match. The CDR3 covers 14 residues. Germline assignment: CDR1 SGHKS and CDR2 YYEKEE (reference sequence). In DNA form, the CDR3 reads TGTGCCAGCAGCTTGGGACAGGGAAGCGATGGCTACACCTTC. Its protein product is CASSLGQGSDGYTF. Using reference TRBV5-5 and TRBJ1-2 for the parts outside the CDR3, the full variable domain is DAGVTQSPTHLIKTRGQQVTLRCSPISGHKSVSWYQQVLGQGPQFIFQYYEKEERGRGNFPDRFSARQFPNYSSELNVNALLLGDSALYLCASSLGQGSDGYTFGSGTRLTVV.

This sequence joins TRBV6-1 and TRBJ2-4; 9 bases line up with TRBD2. V was pared by 0 bases and J by 8 bases, with 5 bases of the junction left unmatched. The CDR3 loop spans 15 amino acids. In germline, CDR1 is MNHNS, CDR2 SASEGT. CDR3 protein: CASSEARGGADIQYF. DNA of the CDR3: TGTGCCAGCAGTGAAGCGCGCGGGGGGGCGGACATTCAGTACTTC.

The gene calls are TRBV27 and TRBJ1-6; a possible D gene is TRBD1 (5 bases). The CDR3 is 15 amino acids. The germline CDR1 and CDR2 sequences are MNHEY and SMNVEV (reference sequence). The germline V and J ends were trimmed by 4 bases and 4 bases, with 11 bases remaining between them. This CDR3 reads CASSSYQGYNSPLHF. CDR3 nucleotides: TGTGCCAGCAGTTCCTATCAGGGTTATAATTCACCCCTCCACTTT.

The genes are TRBV9 and TRBJ1-5; D is unresolved. The CDR3 has 13 residues. V gave up 0 bases and J gave up 5 bases, with 6 bases separating them. Looked up from germline, CDR1 is SGDLS and CDR2 is YYNGEE. The CDR3 coding sequence is TGTGCCAGCAGCGTAGCCCTTTATCAGCCCCAGCATTTT. Translation gives CASSVALYQPQHF.

This clone was observed a few times. DNA for the CDR3: TGTGCCAGCAGCTTAGGTCAGGGTTTCTACGAGCAGTACTTC. Amino acid sequence: CASSLGQGFYEQYF. J is TRBJ2-7 and V is TRBV7-9; possible D gene TRBD1, 5 bases. Germline-derived CDR1 and CDR2 are SEHNR and FQNEAQ (reference sequence). This CDR3 is 14 amino acids long. V lost 1 base and J lost 3, with 10 bases in between.

The CDR3 DNA reads TGTGCCAGCAGCTTGTACCAAGAGACCCAGTACTTC. Translating gives CASSLYQETQYF. The chain uses TRBV5-8 and TRBJ2-5; D not resolved. This CDR3 is built from 12 residues. V shed 1 base and J shed 0 bases, with 1 base lying between them. Germline loops: CDR1 SGHTS, CDR2 YDEGEE.

In regard to this clone: This CDR3 is missing its conserved last phenylalanine or tryptophan, likely due to a read error. The chain couples TRBV28 to TRBJ1-2; D gene uncertain. This CDR3 comprises 16 residues. V lost 4 bases and J 2 bases, leaving 17 bases between the germline ends. From germline, CDR1 is MDHEN and CDR2 SYDVKM. The CDR3 DNA is TGTGCCAGCAGTTCACCCCCCGGCACGGCGAACTATGGCTACACCCTC. The encoded protein is CASSSPPGTANYGYTL.